The clone carrying this TCR beta chain was seen just once. Its target is unknown. These data are taken from a study of shared clonotypes between healthy human individuals. Broader study findings: Donors were few, which limited the genetic and exposure-history diversity represented.

V was trimmed by 3 bases and J by 7 bases, leaving 10 bases between them. Per germline, CDR1 GTSNPN and CDR2 SVGIG (reference sequence). This CDR3 has 12 amino acids. TCRdb keeps only in-frame clones here, not all; method: immunoSEQ multiplex PCR. The repertoire consists of around 700,000 clones, with roughly 70% occurring once and the leading ten covering approximately 1.8%. The sequencing sample was made of memory CD4+ T cells sorted from blood. Subset meaning: CD45RA-negative fraction. This receptor was obtained from a woman younger than 45 in good health. This chain joins TRBV30 and TRBJ1-5; weak D call: TRBD1 (5 bases). CDR3 in amino acids: CAWSARGQPQHF. Written as DNA, the CDR3 is TGTGCCTGGAGCGCAAGGGGACAGCCCCAGCATTTT.